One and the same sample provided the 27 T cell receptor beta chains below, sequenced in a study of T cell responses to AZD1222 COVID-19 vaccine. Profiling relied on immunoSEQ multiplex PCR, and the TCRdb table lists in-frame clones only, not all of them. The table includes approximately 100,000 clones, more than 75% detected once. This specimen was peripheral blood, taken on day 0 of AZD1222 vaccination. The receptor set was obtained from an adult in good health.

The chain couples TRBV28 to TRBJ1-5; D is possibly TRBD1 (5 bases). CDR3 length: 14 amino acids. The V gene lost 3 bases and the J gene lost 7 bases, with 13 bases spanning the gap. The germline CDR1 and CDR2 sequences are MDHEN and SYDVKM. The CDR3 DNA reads TGTGCCAGCAGTTTTGAAGGGGAAAGCCAGCCCCAGCATTTT. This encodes CASSFEGESQPQHF. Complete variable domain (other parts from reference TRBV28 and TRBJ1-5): DVKVTQSSRYLVKRTGEKVFLECVQDMDHENMFWYRQDPGLGLRLIYFSYDVKMKEKGDIPEGYSVSREKKERFSLILESASTNQTSMYLCASSFEGESQPQHFGDGTRLSIL.

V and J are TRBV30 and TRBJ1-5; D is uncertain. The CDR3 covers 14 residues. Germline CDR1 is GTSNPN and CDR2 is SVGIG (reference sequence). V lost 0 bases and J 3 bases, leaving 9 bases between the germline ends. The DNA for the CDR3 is TGTGCCTGGAGTGTTGGGCTCTCCAATCAGCCCCAGCATTTT. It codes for CAWSVGLSNQPQHF.

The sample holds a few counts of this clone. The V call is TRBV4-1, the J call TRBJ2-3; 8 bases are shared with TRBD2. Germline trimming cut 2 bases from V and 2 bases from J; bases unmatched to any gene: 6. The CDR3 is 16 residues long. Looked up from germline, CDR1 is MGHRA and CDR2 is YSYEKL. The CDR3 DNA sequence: TGCGCCAGCAGCCAATTTACTAGCGGAACCACAGATACGCAGTATTTT. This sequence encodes CASSQFTSGTTDTQYF.

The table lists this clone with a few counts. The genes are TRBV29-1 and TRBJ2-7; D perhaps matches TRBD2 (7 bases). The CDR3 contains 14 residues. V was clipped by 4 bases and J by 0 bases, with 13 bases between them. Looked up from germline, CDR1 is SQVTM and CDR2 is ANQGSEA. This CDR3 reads CSVGRGGVSYEQYF. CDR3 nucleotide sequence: TGCAGCGTTGGACGAGGGGGGGTCTCCTACGAGCAGTACTTC.

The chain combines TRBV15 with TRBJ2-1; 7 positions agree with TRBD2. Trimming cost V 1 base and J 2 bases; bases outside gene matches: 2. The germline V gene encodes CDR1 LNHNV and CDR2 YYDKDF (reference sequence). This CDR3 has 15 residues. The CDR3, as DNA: TGTGCCACCAGCAGAGCGAGCGGGGCCTACAATGAGCAGTTCTTC. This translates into CATSRASGAYNEQFF.

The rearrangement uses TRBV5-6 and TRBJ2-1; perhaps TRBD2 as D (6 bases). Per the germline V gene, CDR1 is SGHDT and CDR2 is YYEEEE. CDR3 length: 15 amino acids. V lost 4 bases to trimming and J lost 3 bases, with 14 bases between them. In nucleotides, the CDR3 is TGTGCCAGCAGCCTGCTCGGGGAGGACTACAATGAGCAGTTCTTC. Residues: CASSLLGEDYNEQFF. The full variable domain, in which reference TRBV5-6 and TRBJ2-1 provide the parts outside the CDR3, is DAGVTQSPTHLIKTRGQQVTLRCSPKSGHDTVSWYQQALGQGPQFIFQYYEEEERQRGNFPDRFSGHQFPNYSSELNVNALLLGDSALYLCASSLLGEDYNEQFFGPGTRLTVL.

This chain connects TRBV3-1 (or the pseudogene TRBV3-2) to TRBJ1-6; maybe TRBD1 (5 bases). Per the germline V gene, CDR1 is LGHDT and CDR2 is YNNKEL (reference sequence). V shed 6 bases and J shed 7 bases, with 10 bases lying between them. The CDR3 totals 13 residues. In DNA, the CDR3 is TGTGCCAGCAGTGCCTCAGGGAATTCACCCCTCCACTTT. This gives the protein CASSASGNSPLHF.

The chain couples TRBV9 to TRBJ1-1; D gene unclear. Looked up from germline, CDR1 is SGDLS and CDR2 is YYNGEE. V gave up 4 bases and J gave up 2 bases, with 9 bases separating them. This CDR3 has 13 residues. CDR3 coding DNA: TGTGCCAGCAGCCCTCAGGTCAACACTGAAGCTTTCTTT. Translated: CASSPQVNTEAFF.

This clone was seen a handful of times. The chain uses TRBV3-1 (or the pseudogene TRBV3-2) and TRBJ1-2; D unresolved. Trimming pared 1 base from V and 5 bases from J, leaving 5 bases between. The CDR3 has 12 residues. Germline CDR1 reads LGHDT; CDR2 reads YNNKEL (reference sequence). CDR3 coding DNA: TGTGCCAGCAGCCAAGTACAATATGGCTACACCTTC. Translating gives CASSQVQYGYTF.

The CDR3 loop is CATSSLTGTSGRAGYEQYF. In DNA, the CDR3 is TGTGCCACCAGCAGTCTAACCGGGACTAGCGGGAGGGCCGGCTACGAGCAGTACTTC. The chain recombines TRBV15 with TRBJ2-7, with 16 bases fitting TRBD2. V shed 3 bases and J 3 bases; nucleotides not matched to a gene: 11. CDR1 and CDR2 from the germline V gene are LNHNV and YYDKDF (reference sequence). This CDR3 comprises 19 residues.

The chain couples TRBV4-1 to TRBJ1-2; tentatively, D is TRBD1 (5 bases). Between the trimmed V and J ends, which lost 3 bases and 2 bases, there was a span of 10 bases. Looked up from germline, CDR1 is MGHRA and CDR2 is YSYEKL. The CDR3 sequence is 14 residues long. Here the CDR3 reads CASSHPGTNYGYTF. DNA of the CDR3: TGCGCCAGCAGCCATCCAGGGACCAACTATGGCTACACCTTC.

The DNA of the CDR3 is TGTGCCAGCAGCGTAGACGACACGATCAATCAGCCCCAGCATTTT. Its protein is CASSVDDTINQPQHF. V usage is TRBV9 and J usage is TRBJ1-5; no clear D gene. Between the trimmed V and J ends, which lost 0 bases and 3 bases, there was a span of 10 bases. CDR3 length: 15 amino acids. Germline values: CDR1 SGDLS, CDR2 YYNGEE.

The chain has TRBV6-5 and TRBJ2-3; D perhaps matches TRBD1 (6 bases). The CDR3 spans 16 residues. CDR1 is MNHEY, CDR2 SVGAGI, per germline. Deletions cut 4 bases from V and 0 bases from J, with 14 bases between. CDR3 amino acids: CASSSGELGSTDTQYF. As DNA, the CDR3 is TGTGCCAGCAGTTCAGGGGAGTTGGGGAGCACAGATACGCAGTATTTT.

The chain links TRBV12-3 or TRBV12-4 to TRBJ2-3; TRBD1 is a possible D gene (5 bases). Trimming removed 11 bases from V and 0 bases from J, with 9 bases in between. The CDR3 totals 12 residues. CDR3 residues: CASTESTDTQYF. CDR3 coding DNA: TGTGCCTCGACAGAAAGCACAGATACGCAGTATTTT.

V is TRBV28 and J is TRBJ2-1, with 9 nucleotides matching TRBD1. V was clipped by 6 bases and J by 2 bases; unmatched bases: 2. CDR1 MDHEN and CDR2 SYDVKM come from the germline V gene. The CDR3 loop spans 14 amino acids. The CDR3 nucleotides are TGTGCCAGCAGCGGGACAGGGACCTACAATGAGCAGTTCTTC. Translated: CASSGTGTYNEQFF.

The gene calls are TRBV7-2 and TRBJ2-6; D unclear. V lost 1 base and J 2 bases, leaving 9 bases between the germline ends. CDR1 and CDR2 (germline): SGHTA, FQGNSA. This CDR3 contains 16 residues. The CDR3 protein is CASSLGAGTGANVLTF. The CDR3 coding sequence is TGTGCCAGCAGCTTAGGTGCAGGTACTGGGGCCAACGTCCTGACTTTC.

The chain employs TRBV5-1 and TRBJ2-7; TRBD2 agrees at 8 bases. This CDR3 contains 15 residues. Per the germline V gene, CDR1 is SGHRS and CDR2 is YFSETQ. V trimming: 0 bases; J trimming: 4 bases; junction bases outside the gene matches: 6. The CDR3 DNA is TGCGCCAGCAGCTTGGAGGCTAGCGGGTTTTACGAGCAGTACTTC. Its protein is CASSLEASGFYEQYF.

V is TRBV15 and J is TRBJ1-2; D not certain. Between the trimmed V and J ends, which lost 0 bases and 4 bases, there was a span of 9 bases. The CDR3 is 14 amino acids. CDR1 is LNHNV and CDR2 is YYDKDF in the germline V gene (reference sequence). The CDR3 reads CATSRDFGVYGYTF. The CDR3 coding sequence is TGTGCCACCAGCAGAGATTTCGGGGTCTATGGCTACACCTTC.

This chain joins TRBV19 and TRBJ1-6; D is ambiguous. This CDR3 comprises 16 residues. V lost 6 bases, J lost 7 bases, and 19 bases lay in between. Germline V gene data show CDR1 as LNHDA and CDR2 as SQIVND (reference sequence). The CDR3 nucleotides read TGTGCCAGTAGCCAACCGACCGGGGTGAAGAATTCACCCCTCCACTTT. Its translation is CASSQPTGVKNSPLHF.

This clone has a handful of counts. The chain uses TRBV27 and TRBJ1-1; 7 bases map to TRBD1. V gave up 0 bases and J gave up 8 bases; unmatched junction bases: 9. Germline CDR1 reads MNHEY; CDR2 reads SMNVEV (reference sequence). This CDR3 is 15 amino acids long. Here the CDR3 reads CASSLSQGRHWEAFF. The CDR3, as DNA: TGTGCCAGCAGTTTATCACAGGGGAGACACTGGGAAGCTTTCTTT.

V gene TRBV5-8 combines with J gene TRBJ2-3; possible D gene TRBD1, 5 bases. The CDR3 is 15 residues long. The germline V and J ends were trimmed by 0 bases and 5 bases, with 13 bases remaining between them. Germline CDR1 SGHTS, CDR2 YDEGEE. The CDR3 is CASSLGQLVGDTQYF. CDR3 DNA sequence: TGTGCCAGCAGCTTGGGACAGCTCGTTGGAGATACGCAGTATTTT.

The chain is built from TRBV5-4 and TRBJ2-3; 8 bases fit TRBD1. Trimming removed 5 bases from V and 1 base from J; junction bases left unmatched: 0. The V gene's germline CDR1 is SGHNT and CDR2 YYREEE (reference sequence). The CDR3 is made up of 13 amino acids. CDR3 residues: CASRTGGTDTQYF. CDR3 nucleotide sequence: TGTGCCAGCAGGACAGGGGGCACAGATACGCAGTATTTT.

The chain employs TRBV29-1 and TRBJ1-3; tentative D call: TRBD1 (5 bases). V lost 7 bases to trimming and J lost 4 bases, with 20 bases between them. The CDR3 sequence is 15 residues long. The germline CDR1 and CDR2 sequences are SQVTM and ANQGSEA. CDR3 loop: CSGGFRGTGGNTIYF. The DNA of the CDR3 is TGCAGCGGAGGATTTAGGGGTACGGGAGGAAACACCATATATTTT.

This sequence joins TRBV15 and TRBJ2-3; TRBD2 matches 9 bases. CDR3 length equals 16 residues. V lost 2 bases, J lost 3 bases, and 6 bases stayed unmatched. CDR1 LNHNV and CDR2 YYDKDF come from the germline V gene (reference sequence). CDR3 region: CATSRKLAGYTDTQYF. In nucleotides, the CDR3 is TGTGCCACCAGCAGAAAACTAGCGGGCTATACAGATACGCAGTATTTT.

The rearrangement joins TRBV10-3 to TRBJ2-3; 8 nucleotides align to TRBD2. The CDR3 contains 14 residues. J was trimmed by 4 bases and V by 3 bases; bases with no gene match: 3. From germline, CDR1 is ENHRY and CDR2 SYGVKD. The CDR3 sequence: CAISDGGRPDTQYF. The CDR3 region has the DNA TGTGCCATCAGTGACGGCGGGAGGCCAGATACGCAGTATTTT.

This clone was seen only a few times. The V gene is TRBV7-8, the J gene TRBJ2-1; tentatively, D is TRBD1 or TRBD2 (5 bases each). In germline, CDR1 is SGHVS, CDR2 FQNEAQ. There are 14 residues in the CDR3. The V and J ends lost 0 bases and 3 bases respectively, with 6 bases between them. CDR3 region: CASSLAGRYNEQFF. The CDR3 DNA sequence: TGTGCCAGCAGCTTAGCGGGACGCTACAATGAGCAGTTCTTC.

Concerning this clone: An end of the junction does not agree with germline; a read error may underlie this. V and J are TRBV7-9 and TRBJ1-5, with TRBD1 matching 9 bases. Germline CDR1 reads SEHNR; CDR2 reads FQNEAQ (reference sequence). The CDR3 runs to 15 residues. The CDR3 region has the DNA TGTGCCAGCAGTTTAGGACAGGGGAGCAATCAGCCCCAGCATTTT. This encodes CASSLGQGSNQPQHF.